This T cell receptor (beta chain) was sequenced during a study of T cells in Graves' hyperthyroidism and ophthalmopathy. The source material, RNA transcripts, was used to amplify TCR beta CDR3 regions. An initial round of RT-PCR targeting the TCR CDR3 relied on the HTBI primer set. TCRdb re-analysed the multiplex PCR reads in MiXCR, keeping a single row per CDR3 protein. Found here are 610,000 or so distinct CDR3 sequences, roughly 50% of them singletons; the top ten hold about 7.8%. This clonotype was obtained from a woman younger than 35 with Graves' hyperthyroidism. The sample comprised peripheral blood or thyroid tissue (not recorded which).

CDR3 loop: CSARDTGGTYEQYF. For the CDR3, the DNA is TGCAGTGCTAGAGATACCGGGGGAACCTACGAGCAGTACTTC. The genes are TRBV20-1 and TRBJ2-7; perhaps TRBD2 as D (6 bases). Per the germline V gene, CDR1 is DFQATT and CDR2 is SNEGSKA (reference sequence). The V gene lost 0 bases and the J gene lost 2 bases, with 11 bases spanning the gap. CDR3 length: 14 residues.